The 22 T cell receptor beta chains given below trace back to one sample, sequenced in a study of blood T cells in healthy people across ages. Next came a second PCR, run for about 6 to 11 cycles, which used a sample-barcoded 5' primer along with a J-beta primer mix. In TCRdb, the 5' RACE reads were re-called with MiXCR into one record per CDR3 protein. The sample has roughly 1,000,000 distinct CDR3 sequences, 25% seen once; the top ten hold about 0.69%. This sample also appeared in a second study, on T cells of mothers and their children.

What was sequenced was blood. The receptors shown here come from a girl under 10 years old in good health.

The chain couples TRBV20-1 to TRBJ2-3; D call uncertain. The CDR3 has 13 amino acids. Germline assignment: CDR1 DFQATT and CDR2 SNEGSKA (reference sequence). Deletions cut 3 bases from V and 0 bases from J, with 7 bases between. CDR3 in DNA: TGCAGTGCTAGCACCGGGAGCACAGATACGCAGTATTTT. It codes for CSASTGSTDTQYF.

This clonotype was detected a few times. The chain uses TRBV6-6 and TRBJ1-2; possibly TRBD1 for D (6 bases). The CDR3 is 15 residues long. Trimming stripped 6 bases from V and 1 base from J, with 15 bases between. Germline V lookup: CDR1 MNHNY, CDR2 SVGAGI (reference sequence). Here the CDR3 reads CASSPRTDLNYGYTF. The CDR3, as DNA: TGTGCCAGCAGCCCCCGGACAGACCTTAACTATGGCTACACCTTC.

This clonotype came up a few times. V gene TRBV4-3 combines with J gene TRBJ2-4, with 9 bases matching TRBD2. CDR1 is LGHNA, CDR2 YSLEER, per germline. Trimming cost V 6 bases and J 4 bases; bases outside gene matches: 4. The CDR3 loop spans 14 amino acids. CDR3 protein: CASSHSGGKNIQYF. As DNA, the CDR3 is TGCGCCAGCAGTCATAGCGGGGGAAAAAACATTCAGTACTTC.

V usage is TRBV5-1 and J usage is TRBJ1-3; D perhaps matches TRBD1 (5 bases). Trimming took off 5 bases at V and 2 bases at J, with 11 bases between the two ends. The germline V gene has CDR1 SGHRS and CDR2 YFSETQ. This CDR3 region has 14 residues. In DNA form, the CDR3 reads TGCGCCAGCAGGAGAGGGGAAACTGGAAACACCATATATTTT. It translates to CASRRGETGNTIYF.

The chain links TRBV4-1 to TRBJ2-7; 7 nucleotides match TRBD1. V dropped 0 bases and J dropped 4; count of bases not matched to a gene: 3. Germline CDR1 is MGHRA and CDR2 is YSYEKL. This CDR3 has 14 residues. The CDR3 sequence is CASSQEQGIYEQYF. In DNA form, the CDR3 reads TGCGCCAGCAGCCAAGAACAGGGGATATACGAGCAGTACTTC.

CDR3 sequence reads: CASSGLTGSGETQYF. As DNA, the CDR3 is TGTGCCAGCAGTGGATTGACAGGGAGTGGAGAGACCCAGTACTTC. The chain combines TRBV6-1 with TRBJ2-5; 7 positions agree with TRBD1. V dropped 4 bases and J dropped 4; count of bases not matched to a gene: 9. This CDR3 has 15 amino acids. Germline CDR1 reads MNHNS; CDR2 reads SASEGT.

In this sample, this clonotype turned up a few times. The chain recombines TRBV4-3 with TRBJ2-1; no clear D gene. Trimming removed 2 bases from V and 0 bases from J, with 14 bases in between. Germline assignment: CDR1 LGHNA and CDR2 YSLEER. The CDR3 is made up of 17 amino acids. The CDR3 reads CASSQMSHPSSYNEQFF. In nucleotides, the CDR3 is TGCGCCAGCAGCCAAATGAGTCACCCGAGCTCCTACAATGAGCAGTTCTTC.

This clonotype has only a few counts. The CDR3 region is CASSDTSGLQETQYF. CDR3 coding DNA: TGTGCCAGCAGCGATACTAGCGGACTTCAAGAGACCCAGTACTTC. This chain uses TRBV9 with TRBJ2-5, with 8 bases fitting TRBD2. The germline V gene encodes CDR1 SGDLS and CDR2 YYNGEE. The CDR3 is 15 amino acids. J gave up 2 bases and V 3 bases, and 6 bases lay outside the gene matches.

The chain joins TRBV20-1 to TRBJ1-2, with 7 bases identical to TRBD1. V lost 2 bases to trimming and J lost 3 bases; unmatched junction nucleotides: 15. CDR3 size: 17 residues. In germline, CDR1 is DFQATT, CDR2 SNEGSKA (reference sequence). The CDR3 protein is CSARPIFGHGTDYGYTF. The CDR3 DNA sequence: TGCAGTGCTAGACCAATTTTCGGACATGGGACAGACTATGGCTACACCTTC.

The J gene is TRBJ2-3, the V gene TRBV27; 10 bases are a match to TRBD2. The CDR3 has 17 amino acids. Trimming at V came to 10 bases and at J to 0 bases, leaving 13 bases not matched to a gene. CDR1 and CDR2 (germline): MNHEY, SMNVEV (reference sequence). This CDR3 is CATFKAGGPPSTDTQYF. For the CDR3, the DNA is TGTGCCACCTTCAAAGCGGGAGGGCCTCCAAGCACAGATACGCAGTATTTT.

With respect to this clonotype: A much larger clone differs by one base, so this may be a read error. The V and J genes are TRBV7-6 and TRBJ2-1; D might be TRBD1 or TRBD2, each matching 5 bases. V lost 1 base and J lost 6, with 22 bases in between. CDR1 is SGHVS, CDR2 FNYEAQ, per germline. The length of the CDR3 is 18 residues. CDR3 DNA: TGTGCCAGCAGCTTAGGTCAGGTTTGGGACCTGGGCTTCAATGAGCAGTTCTTC. It codes for CASSLGQVWDLGFNEQFF. Full variable domain (missing parts from reference TRBV7-6 and TRBJ2-1): GAGVSQSPRYKVTKRGQDVALRCDPISGHVSLYWYRQALGQGPEFLTYFNYEAQQDKSGLPNDRFSAERPEGSISTLTIQRTEQRDSAMYRCASSLGQVWDLGFNEQFFGPGTRLTVL.

In DNA, the CDR3 is TGTGCCAGCAGCGCCCAAATTGCTTTGAACACTGAAGCTTTCTTT. Its translation: CASSAQIALNTEAFF. The genes are TRBV7-2 and TRBJ1-1; D gene uncertain. V was shortened by 5 bases and J by 0 bases, with 13 bases between the two germline ends. CDR1 is SGHTA and CDR2 is FQGNSA in the germline V gene. This CDR3 is built from 15 residues.

The chain joins TRBV6-2 or TRBV6-3 to TRBJ2-5; a weak D match, TRBD1 (5 bases). The closer fit of TRBJ2-7 to the DNA end suggests the J call may be wrong. The germline gives CDR1 MNHEY, CDR2 SVGEGT. The CDR3 covers 15 residues. CDR3: CASSYATGSSYEQYF. Written as DNA, the CDR3 is TGTGCCAGCAGTTACGCCACAGGCAGCTCCTACGAGCAGTACTTC.

The CDR3 DNA reads as TGCAGCGCAGAAGTGGGGGGGATCCCCCAAGAGACCCAGTACTTC. Amino acid sequence: CSAEVGGIPQETQYF. The chain uses TRBV29-1 and TRBJ2-5; 7 positions agree with TRBD2. The CDR3 is made up of 15 amino acids. Unmatched junction bases numbered 12, after V lost 7 bases and J lost 1 base. Germline V gene sequence: CDR1 SQVTM, CDR2 ANQGSEA.

Only one count was recorded for this clonotype. The chain has TRBV4-2 and TRBJ2-1; D may be TRBD1 or TRBD2 (5 bases each). Germline loops: CDR1 LGHNA, CDR2 YNFKEQ. The V end lost 1 base, the J end lost 4 bases, and 17 bases lay between the germline ends. The CDR3 spans 17 residues. CDR3 sequence (DNA): TGTGCCAGCAGCCAAGGGGGTTCAGGGCGGACTTACAATGAGCAGTTCTTC. Translated: CASSQGGSGRTYNEQFF.

This sequence joins TRBV5-1 and TRBJ2-5; D uncertain. The J call may be in error: the DNA end matches TRBJ2-7 better. Germline CDR1 SGHRS, CDR2 YFSETQ. This CDR3 region has 14 residues. CDR3: CASSLGQVAYEQYF. CDR3 coding DNA: TGCGCCAGCAGCTTGGGCCAGGTCGCCTACGAGCAGTACTTC.

The chain combines TRBV28 with TRBJ2-5; D is possibly TRBD1 or TRBD2 (5 bases each). The J call may be incorrect, as the DNA end agrees better with TRBJ2-7. There are 14 residues in the CDR3. Germline V gene data show CDR1 as MDHEN and CDR2 as SYDVKM. DNA of the CDR3: TGTGCCAGCGGCTCCGGGGCATGGGGCTACGAGCAGTACTTC. Translation: CASGSGAWGYEQYF.

This chain connects TRBV21-1 to TRBJ1-2. TRBV21-1 is deemed a pseudogene. The CDR3 is 12 residues long. Here the CDR3 DNA reads TGTGCCAGCAGCAAAGAGGACGTCACCTACACCTTC. Translation gives CASSKEDVTYTF.

This chain uses TRBV12-3 or TRBV12-4 with TRBJ2-7; 7 bases agree with TRBD1. The CDR3 spans 14 residues. V was clipped by 5 bases and J by 6 bases; unmatched bases: 10. The CDR3 here is CASSLTGQDGEQYF. The CDR3 nucleotides are TGTGCCAGCAGTCTAACCGGACAGGACGGCGAGCAGTACTTC.

The sample holds a few counts of this clonotype. The V gene is TRBV28, the J gene TRBJ2-3; 10 bases agree with TRBD2. V lost 4 bases to trimming and J lost 7 bases; unmatched junction nucleotides: 11. Looked up from germline, CDR1 is MDHEN and CDR2 is SYDVKM. This CDR3 spans 16 amino acids. CDR3 DNA sequence: TGTGCCAGCAGTTCCCCGGCTAGCGGGAGTTCAAATACGCAGTATTTT. It encodes CASSSPASGSSNTQYF.

This clonotype was picked up a small number of times. The chain is built from TRBV15 and TRBJ2-4; D may be TRBD1 (6 bases). CDR1 is LNHNV, CDR2 YYDKDF, per germline (reference sequence). Deletions cut 0 bases from V and 6 bases from J, with 12 bases between. The CDR3 runs 15 residues. CDR3 bases: TGTGCCACCAGCAGAGATCTAGGACAGCGAAACATTCAGTACTTC. Its translation is CATSRDLGQRNIQYF. Full variable domain (missing parts from reference TRBV15 and TRBJ2-4): DAMVIQNPRYQVTQFGKPVTLSCSQTLNHNVMYWYQQKSSQAPKLLFHYYDKDFNNEADTPDNFQSRRPNTSFCFLDIRSPGLGDTAMYLCATSRDLGQRNIQYFGAGTRLSVL.

CDR3: CSALLGQETQYF. DNA for the CDR3: TGCAGTGCCCTGTTGGGCCAAGAGACCCAGTACTTC. The chain employs TRBV20-1 and TRBJ2-7; D is uncertain. Gene TRBJ2-5 matches the end of the DNA better, so the J call may be wrong. The CDR3 has 12 amino acids. CDR1 DFQATT and CDR2 SNEGSKA come from the germline V gene (reference sequence).